The rows below give T cell receptor beta chains drawn from one sample of a study of T cell repertoires in cytomegalovirus infection. From the reads, TCRdb called clonotypes with MiXCR, one entry per CDR3 protein. The sample lists about 220,000 distinct CDR3 sequences; 35% to 40% were seen once. The antigens for these receptors are not known. The sample in question was CD8+ T cells from cultured PBMCs, obtained from culture after CMV antigen stimulation. The source is a human donor in good health (CMV status not recorded). Some clones in this sample may be carry-over from other donors' samples. CDR3s include the opening cysteine and the closing phenylalanine or tryptophan. A D gene is named only where the DNA matches it firmly. Only some rows state a clone size, as once, few, many or a class for expanded clones.

>TRBV27|NA|NA|TRBJ1-2
CASSLSNLHGAYGYTF
TGTGCCAGCAGTTTATCTAACCTCCACGGGGCCTATGGCTACACCTTC
>TRBV9|few|NA|TRBJ1-2
CASSVAATDNYGYTF
TGTGCCAGCAGCGTAGCTGCGACAGATAACTATGGCTACACCTTC
>TRBV6-1|NA|NA|TRBJ1-5
CASSIVGPDNQPQHF
TGTGCCAGCAGTATAGTAGGGCCCGACAATCAGCCCCAGCATTTT
>TRBV7-8|few|NA|TRBJ1-4
CASSFVFQEANEKLFF
TGTGCCAGCAGCTTTGTTTTTCAGGAAGCTAATGAAAAACTGTTTTTT
>TRBV7-9|NA|NA|TRBJ2-4
CASSRGVGAKNIQYF
TGTGCCAGCAGCCGCGGGGTAGGGGCCAAAAACATTCAGTACTTC
>TRBV12-3/TRBV12-4|few|NA|TRBJ1-6
CASSSRPGAYNSPLHF
TGTGCCAGCAGTTCCCGACCCGGGGCCTATAATTCACCCCTCCACTTT
>TRBV7-9|NA|NA|TRBJ2-1
CASSLLGRSNYNEKCF
TGTGCCAGCAGCTTGTTGGGAAGATCCAATTACAATGAGAAGTGCTTC
>TRBV7-8|few|NA|TRBJ2-5
CASSLALLGTAKETQYF
TGTGCCAGCAGCTTAGCGTTGCTCGGGACGGCTAAAGAGACCCAGTACTTC
>TRBV7-9|NA|TRBD1|TRBJ1-1
CASSLPDRGQGNTEAFF
TGTGCCAGCAGCTTACCGGACAGGGGGCAGGGGAACACTGAAGCTTTCTTT
>TRBV7-3|NA|TRBD1|TRBJ1-4
CASSSTGASGEKLFF
TGTGCCAGCAGCTCTACAGGGGCTTCTGGTGAAAAACTGTTTTTT
>TRBV20-1|few|NA|TRBJ2-6
CSASDLGSSGANVLTF
TGCAGTGCTAGTGACTTAGGCTCCTCTGGGGCCAACGTCCTGACTTTC
>TRBV6-1|NA|NA|TRBJ2-5
CASSTPFGSQETQYF
TGTGCCAGCAGTACCCCCTTTGGAAGCCAAGAGACCCAGTACTTC
>TRBV7-9|NA|NA|TRBJ1-6
CASSPTVGLGDSPLHF
TGTGCCAGCAGCCCCACCGTGGGCCTCGGGGATTCACCCCTCCACTTT
>TRBV7-3|NA|NA|TRBJ2-2
CASSRSREGPNTGELFF
TGTGCCAGCAGCCGATCTAGAGAGGGCCCGAACACCGGGGAGCTGTTTTTT
>TRBV7-9|many|TRBD2|TRBJ2-5
CASSGGGFQETQYF
TGTGCCAGCAGTGGCGGGGGATTCCAAGAGACCCAGTACTTC
>TRBV6-1|few|NA|TRBJ2-1
CATPGRSYGEQFF
TGTGCCACCCCGGGACGGAGCTACGGGGAGCAGTTCTTC
>TRBV7-9|NA|NA|TRBJ2-3
CASRTGTDTQYF
TGTGCCAGCAGGACGGGCACAGATACGCAGTATTTT
>TRBV7-6|many|NA|TRBJ1-1
CASSSRITVGGGKTEAFF
TGTGCCAGCAGCTCGCGGATCACGGTCGGCGGAGGGAAAACTGAAGCTTTCTTT